This T cell receptor (beta chain) is from a study of cytomegalovirus exposure and HLA in healthy donors. This clone was seen more than once but under ten times. What it recognizes is unknown. Study outcomes and limitations: CMV serostatus was the sole immune exposure information available.

The primer mix had 60 Vbeta and 13 Jbeta primers. Clones were read by immunoSEQ multiplex PCR, and TCRdb kept only the in-frame ones, dropping some. In the table there are over 110,000 clones, 75% to 85% of which are singletons. The sequence was collected from a man aged 35 to 55 in good health and CMV-seronegative. The sample taken for sequencing was PBMCs.

The CDR3 bases are TGTGCCAGCAGCTTGGGGGCGGGGGTAGCCCAAGAGACCCAGTACTTC. This sequence encodes CASSLGAGVAQETQYF. The V and J genes are TRBV5-6 and TRBJ2-5; 7 nucleotides align to TRBD2. The V segment lost 0 bases and the J segment 1 base; nucleotides outside the gene matches: 6. This CDR3 contains 16 residues. The germline gives CDR1 SGHDT, CDR2 YYEEEE.